This T cell receptor beta chain was obtained from a study of T cell responses to AZD1222 COVID-19 vaccine. Study results and limitations: Only 5 or 6 individuals given AZD1222 were seropositive at baseline. Targets within unmutated variant regions were reportedly found for nearly half of spike-specific TCRs.

CDR3 length equals 15 residues. Germline V gene sequence: CDR1 SGHTA, CDR2 FQGTGA. Trimming removed 0 bases from V and 2 bases from J, with 10 bases in between. Notes on this clone: Its antigen is unidentified.

Profiled with immunoSEQ multiplex PCR; TCRdb holds only in-frame clones, not every one. The sample includes some 140,000 clones, approximately 95% seen only once; the top ten take about 6.7%. The chain couples TRBV7-3 to TRBJ1-2; D call uncertain. The sample in question was peripheral blood, obtained 28 days after the second AZD1222 dose. This clonotype was sampled from an adult who received the AZD1222 COVID-19 vaccine. The CDR3, as DNA: TGTGCCAGCAGCTTAACGTCTAACATAAACTATGGCTACACCTTC. Protein product: CASSLTSNINYGYTF.